These 7 T cell receptor beta chains were sequenced from one sample in a study of early T cells in non-severe SARS-CoV-2 infection. TCRdb processed the 5' RACE reads anew with MiXCR; each CDR3 protein has one entry. Here the sample spans around 72,000 distinct CDR3 sequences, around 10% being singletons. Here the sequenced sample was whole blood, taken at baseline. The receptors originated from an adult who was a healthcare worker with PCR-confirmed SARS-CoV-2 infection or an uninfected control (not recorded which).

V gene TRBV20-1 combines with J gene TRBJ1-3; the match to TRBD1 covers 8 bases. CDR3 length equals 14 residues. The germline gives CDR1 DFQATT, CDR2 SNEGSKA (reference sequence). V lost 5 bases and J lost 0; bases outside the gene matches: 3. The CDR3 loop is CSASTGGSGNTIYF. CDR3 coding DNA: TGCAGTGCTTCCACAGGGGGCTCTGGAAACACCATATATTTT.

This clonotype has just a few counts. The chain links TRBV15 to TRBJ2-2; TRBD1 is a possible D gene (5 bases). The CDR3 is 13 residues long. Germline loops: CDR1 LNHNV, CDR2 YYDKDF (reference sequence). Trimming stripped 5 bases from V and 3 bases from J, with 7 bases between. CDR3: CATSLGDTGELFF. The DNA for the CDR3 is TGTGCCACCAGCTTAGGGGACACCGGGGAGCTGTTTTTT.

V and J are TRBV6-5 and TRBJ2-7; D may match TRBD1 or TRBD2 (6 bases each). V dropped 6 bases and J dropped 5 bases, with 20 bases sitting between them. CDR1 is MNHEY and CDR2 is SVGAGI in the germline V gene. This CDR3 is 15 amino acids long. The CDR3 coding sequence is TGTGCCAGCAGCAACGGGAAGGGGGGCTACCACGAGCAGTACTTC. It translates to CASSNGKGGYHEQYF.

The genes are TRBV5-1 and TRBJ2-3; tentatively, D is TRBD2 (6 bases). Germline assignment: CDR1 SGHRS and CDR2 YFSETQ. The CDR3 is 15 amino acids. Trimming shortened V by 2 bases and J by 3 bases, and 13 bases separated the two germline ends. This chain's CDR3 is CASSFLGGETDTQYF. The CDR3 DNA sequence: TGCGCCAGCAGCTTCTTGGGCGGGGAAACAGATACGCAGTATTTT.

This clonotype was detected many times. V gene TRBV29-1 combines with J gene TRBJ2-4, with 10 bases fitting TRBD1. Germline CDR1 SQVTM, CDR2 ANQGSEA. J lost 8 bases, V lost 4 bases, and 11 bases had no gene match. This CDR3 spans 15 amino acids. The CDR3 DNA reads as TGCAGCGTTGCAGGGGACAGGGGCATTTCGGACATTCAGTACTTC. This gives the protein CSVAGDRGISDIQYF. The variable domain in full, with the rest retrieved from reference TRBV29-1 and TRBJ2-4, is SAVISQKPSRDICQRGTSLTIQCQVDSQVTMMFWYRQQPGQSLTLIATANQGSEATYESGFVIDKFPISRPNLTFSTLTVSNMSPEDSSIYLCSVAGDRGISDIQYFGAGTRLSVL.

This clonotype was found many times. This chain joins TRBV7-9 and TRBJ2-7; 9 bases are shared with TRBD1. CDR3 length: 15 amino acids. V lost 5 bases, J lost 7 bases, and 12 bases stayed unmatched. Germline V gene sequence: CDR1 SEHNR, CDR2 FQNEAQ (reference sequence). The CDR3 loop reads CASSPGTGLFWEQYF. DNA of the CDR3: TGTGCCAGCAGCCCCGGGACAGGGCTTTTTTGGGAGCAGTACTTC.

This clonotype was seen many times. This rearrangement joins TRBV5-1 to TRBJ2-2; possibly TRBD2 for D (6 bases). CDR1 is SGHRS and CDR2 is YFSETQ in the germline V gene. V lost 0 bases and J lost 6, with 9 bases in between. The CDR3 totals 14 residues. CDR3 region: CASSLVTSSGELFF. CDR3 in DNA: TGCGCCAGCAGCTTGGTTACTAGCTCCGGGGAGCTGTTTTTT.